These 5 T cell receptor beta chains originate from one sample sequenced in a study of CD8 T cell repertoires and HIV-1 epitope variants (dated by TCRdb to 2020 to 2021). The antigens these receptors bind are not known. The library was produced with the immunoSEQ multiplex PCR assay. Held by TCRdb, this immuneACCESS table contains in-frame sequences only and omits some clones. Under half of the omission traces to an unresolved V gene where checked; the cause of the rest is unknown. Counted in this sample were thousands of clones; 55% to 80% of them appeared once. The top ten clones comprise approximately 39% of the sample. What was sequenced was cultured CD8+ T cells derived from PBMCs. The receptors derive from a male donor with HIV.

The V call is TRBV2, the J call TRBJ1-1, with 9 bases lining up with TRBD1. CDR1 and CDR2 (germline): SNHLY, FYNNEI. Trimming removed 8 bases from V and 5 bases from J; junction bases left unmatched: 6. This CDR3 contains 13 residues. In DNA, the CDR3 is TGTGCCAGCCGCGGGACAGGGAGTACTGAAGCTTTCTTT. Translating it yields CASRGTGSTEAFF.

This clone was detected a few times. The chain carries TRBV6-6 and TRBJ2-7; possible D gene TRBD1, 6 bases. CDR3 size: 12 residues. Germline lookup yields CDR1 MNHNY and CDR2 SVGAGI (reference sequence). The germline V and J ends were trimmed by 5 bases and 3 bases, with 8 bases remaining between them. CDR3 coding DNA: TGTGCCAGCAGTCCAGGGGACTACGAGCAGTACTTC. Protein product: CASSPGDYEQYF.

This sequence joins TRBV6-6 and TRBJ2-7; 10 bases match TRBD1. From germline, CDR1 is MNHNY and CDR2 SVGAGI (reference sequence). V trimming: 7 bases; J trimming: 6 bases; junction bases outside the gene matches: 12. The CDR3 consists of 15 residues. The CDR3 sequence: CASTTYRDRGGEQYF. Written as DNA, the CDR3 is TGTGCCAGCACCACCTACCGGGACAGGGGTGGCGAGCAGTACTTC.

In this sample, this clone turned up a few times. The chain joins TRBV10-3 to TRBJ1-1; possible D gene TRBD1, 6 bases. The V and J ends lost 3 bases and 1 base respectively, with 12 bases between them. The germline V gene encodes CDR1 ENHRY and CDR2 SYGVKD. The CDR3 runs 15 residues. CDR3 amino acids: CAISDLDRENTEAFF. The CDR3 nucleotides are TGTGCCATCAGTGACTTGGACAGAGAGAACACTGAAGCTTTCTTT.

The chain joins TRBV27 to TRBJ1-2, with 8 bases aligning to TRBD1. V dropped 6 bases and J dropped 4; count of bases not matched to a gene: 10. This CDR3 region has 15 residues. CDR1 and CDR2 from the germline V gene are MNHEY and SMNVEV (reference sequence). CDR3 sequence (DNA): TGTGCCAGCAGACCAGTCGGGACAGGCGCCTATGGCTACACCTTC. Protein product: CASRPVGTGAYGYTF.